The 14 T cell receptor beta chains presented below share a single source sample, sequenced in a study of regulatory T cells in long-lasting Graves disease. Time point meaning: newly diagnosed GD, antithyroid drugs for less than 3 months. Scientists built the TCR library using RNA that was extracted from PBMCs. Sequencing libraries for TCR beta were prepared with iRepertoire HTBI primers and Arm-PCR of CDR3 regions. TCRdb re-derived calls from the multiplex PCR reads in MiXCR, one entry per CDR3 protein. The table shows a few hundred thousand distinct CDR3 sequences, with roughly 18% occurring only once. These same data were also listed under a study on T cells in Graves' hyperthyroidism and ophthalmopathy.

The source material was peripheral blood mononuclear cells (PBMCs), sampled at new diagnosis, from a patient treated with antithyroid drugs. These receptors were collected from a woman in her twenties or thirties with Graves disease.

The table lists this clonotype with a few counts. The chain joins TRBV4-1 to TRBJ1-1; no definite D call. CDR3 length: 14 residues. Trimming pared 4 bases from V and 1 base from J, leaving 10 bases between. CDR1 is MGHRA, CDR2 YSYEKL, per germline. The CDR3 loop reads CASSLHRRNTEAFF. In nucleotides, the CDR3 is TGCGCCAGCAGCCTACATAGGAGGAACACTGAAGCTTTCTTT.

This clonotype was picked up a small number of times. The rearrangement links TRBV9 to TRBJ2-1; TRBD2 matches 12 bases. CDR1 is SGDLS, CDR2 YYNGEE, per germline. The CDR3 is 15 amino acids. With V trimmed by 3 bases and J by 8 bases, 6 bases remained unmatched. CDR3 amino acids: CASSGGLAGLHEQFF. In nucleotides, the CDR3 is TGTGCCAGCAGCGGCGGACTAGCGGGGTTACATGAGCAGTTCTTC.

This clonotype was seen at least ten times. This chain links TRBV19 with TRBJ1-5; no reliable D call. Trimming took 0 bases from V and 7 from J, leaving 10 bases between them. This CDR3 region has 14 residues. CDR1 is LNHDA and CDR2 is SQIVND in the germline V gene (reference sequence). The CDR3 region has the DNA TGTGCCAGTAGTATAGAGGGGTTCGGGCAGCCCCAGCATTTT. Residues: CASSIEGFGQPQHF.

This clonotype showed up many times. This chain joins TRBV7-9 and TRBJ1-4; 8 nucleotides match TRBD1. This CDR3 spans 14 amino acids. After removal of 1 base from V and 7 bases from J, the junction contained 2 bases not matched to a gene. The germline CDR1 and CDR2 sequences are SEHNR and FQNEAQ (reference sequence). The CDR3 DNA is TGTGCCAGCAGCTTAGGACAGGGGTCTGAAAAACTGTTTTTT. Its translation is CASSLGQGSEKLFF.

The sample holds many counts of this clonotype. The rearrangement joins TRBV20-1 to TRBJ1-1; D not resolved. With 8 bases removed from V and 0 bases from J, the gap between germline ends came to 13 bases. CDR3 length: 13 residues. Germline V CDR1 and CDR2: DFQATT, SNEGSKA (reference sequence). The CDR3: CSPNLAVNTEAFF. The DNA for the CDR3 is TGCAGTCCCAACCTAGCGGTGAACACTGAAGCTTTCTTT.

Many counts were recorded for this clonotype. The chain has TRBV6-1 and TRBJ2-1; the match to TRBD1 covers 10 bases. The CDR3 sequence is 16 residues long. Losses at the gene ends were 5 bases for V and 9 bases for J; bases not matched to a gene: 13. Germline V CDR1 and CDR2: MNHNS, SASEGT. The CDR3, as DNA: TGTGCCAGCAGTCCGAGACCGGGACAGGGGTACGGTGAGCAGTTCTTC. It is translated as CASSPRPGQGYGEQFF.

This clonotype was counted at least ten times. This may arise from a read error, as a much more abundant clone is one base away. V gene TRBV7-8 combines with J gene TRBJ2-5; weak D call: TRBD1 (5 bases). Germline V gene lookup returns CDR1 SGHVS and CDR2 FQNEAQ. The CDR3 length is 14 residues. The ends were cut back, 5 bases at V and 1 base at J, with 11 bases in the middle. The CDR3 nucleotides are TGTGCCAGCAGCCCCAGGGCCTTCCAAGAGACCCAGTACTTC. Protein sequence: CASSPRAFQETQYF.

This clonotype was counted many times. The V gene is TRBV14, the J gene TRBJ2-7; 7 bases fit TRBD2. V dropped 2 bases and J dropped 5; count of bases not matched to a gene: 3. Looked up from germline, CDR1 is SGHDN and CDR2 is FVKESK. The CDR3 consists of 13 residues. The CDR3 DNA reads TGTGCCAGCAGCCAAAGGGGAGGGAACGAGCAGTACTTC. The encoded protein is CASSQRGGNEQYF.

The CDR3 DNA follows: TGTGCCAGCAGTGGACAGGGCGCAATTCAGCCCCAGCATTTT. Amino acid sequence: CASSGQGAIQPQHF. The rearrangement links TRBV12-3 or TRBV12-4 to TRBJ1-5; 8 nucleotides match TRBD1. V lost 5 bases to trimming and J lost 6 bases; unmatched junction nucleotides: 6. This CDR3 contains 14 residues.

A note on this clonotype: A read error is likely here: a far larger clone is one base away. The CDR3 spells CASSLDSGAFSPLHF. In nucleotides, the CDR3 is TGTGCCAGCAGCTTAGATTCGGGGGCTTTCTCACCCCTCCACTTT. This chain connects TRBV11-3 to TRBJ1-6, with D tentatively TRBD1 (6 bases). The CDR3 covers 15 residues. Germline values: CDR1 SGHNT, CDR2 YENEEA. Trimming removed 0 bases from V and 10 bases from J, with 13 bases in between.

This clonotype has a count of ten or more. The chain uses TRBV27 and TRBJ2-7; perhaps TRBD1 as D (6 bases). The CDR3 loop spans 13 amino acids. Trimming pared 5 bases from V and 3 bases from J, leaving 11 bases between. Germline V gene data show CDR1 as MNHEY and CDR2 as SMNVEV (reference sequence). The CDR3 nucleotides are TGTGCCAGCAGTAACCGACAGGACTACGAGCAGTACTTC. Residues: CASSNRQDYEQYF.

This clonotype came up many times. This rearrangement joins TRBV5-1 to TRBJ1-1, with TRBD1 as a possible D gene (5 bases). This CDR3 comprises 15 residues. V lost 2 bases and J lost 1, with 12 bases in between. Germline V gene data show CDR1 as SGHRS and CDR2 as YFSETQ. The CDR3 nucleotides read TGCGCCAGCAGCTTTTCGTCAGGGACGAACACTGAAGCTTTCTTT. This gives the protein CASSFSSGTNTEAFF.

V gene TRBV7-2 combines with J gene TRBJ2-7; unclear D gene. V was pared by 1 base and J by 1 base, with 8 bases between. The CDR3 runs 14 residues. Germline CDR1 is SGHTA and CDR2 is FQGNSA. Written as DNA, the CDR3 is TGTGCCAGCAGCTTAGGTAGGCAGTCCTACGAGCAGTACTTC. Translating gives CASSLGRQSYEQYF.

This clonotype has ten or more counts. The V gene is TRBV6-9, the J gene TRBJ2-1; D might be TRBD2 (6 bases). The CDR3 loop spans 12 amino acids. Germline CDR1 is MNHGY and CDR2 is SVAAGI. Trimming cost V 4 bases and J 12 bases, with 13 bases left between them. The CDR3 region is CASSSLRGLQFF. Written as DNA, the CDR3 is TGTGCCAGCAGTTCTTTGCGGGGATTGCAGTTCTTC.